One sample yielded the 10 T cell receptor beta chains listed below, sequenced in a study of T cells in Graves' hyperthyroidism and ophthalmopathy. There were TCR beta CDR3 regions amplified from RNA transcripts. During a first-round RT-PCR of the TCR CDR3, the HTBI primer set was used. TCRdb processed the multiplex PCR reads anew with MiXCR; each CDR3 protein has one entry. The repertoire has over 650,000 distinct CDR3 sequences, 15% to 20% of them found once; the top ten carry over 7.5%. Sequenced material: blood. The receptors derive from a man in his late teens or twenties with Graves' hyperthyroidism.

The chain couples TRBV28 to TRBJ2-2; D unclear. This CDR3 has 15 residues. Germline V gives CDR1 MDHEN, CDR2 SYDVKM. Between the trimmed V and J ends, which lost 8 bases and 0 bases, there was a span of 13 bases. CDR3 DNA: TGTGCCAGCCTCGGCGGCTATTCGAACACCGGGGAGCTGTTTTTT. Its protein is CASLGGYSNTGELFF.

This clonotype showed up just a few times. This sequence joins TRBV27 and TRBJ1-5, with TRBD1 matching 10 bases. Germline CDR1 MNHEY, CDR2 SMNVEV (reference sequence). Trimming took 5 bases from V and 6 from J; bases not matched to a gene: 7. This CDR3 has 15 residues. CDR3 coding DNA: TGTGCCAGCAGTCGGGACAGGGGCGCAGGTCAGCCCCAGCATTTT. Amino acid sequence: CASSRDRGAGQPQHF.

The DNA for the CDR3 is TGCAGTGCCCCCCCGGGTACGAGCGGGAGCCGGGGCGAGCAGTACTTC. Its protein is CSAPPGTSGSRGEQYF. The V and J genes are TRBV20-1 and TRBJ2-7; 8 bases map to TRBD2. The CDR3 covers 16 residues. After removal of 6 bases from V and 6 bases from J, the junction contained 19 bases not matched to a gene. The V gene's germline CDR1 is DFQATT and CDR2 SNEGSKA (reference sequence).

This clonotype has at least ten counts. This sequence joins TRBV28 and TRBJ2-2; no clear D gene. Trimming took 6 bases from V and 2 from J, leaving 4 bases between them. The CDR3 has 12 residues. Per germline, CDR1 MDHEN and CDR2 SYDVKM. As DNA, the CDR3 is TGTGCCAGCAGCCGTAACACCGGGGAGCTGTTTTTT. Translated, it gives CASSRNTGELFF.

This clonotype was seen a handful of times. The DNA of the CDR3 is TGCAGTGCTAGGTACAGGACCCTGAACACTGAAGCTTTCTTT. Translation: CSARYRTLNTEAFF. The chain links TRBV20-1 to TRBJ1-1; D possibly corresponds to TRBD1 (5 bases). This CDR3 has 14 amino acids. Germline CDR1 and CDR2: DFQATT and SNEGSKA (reference sequence). Trimming stripped 3 bases from V and 0 bases from J, with 11 bases between.

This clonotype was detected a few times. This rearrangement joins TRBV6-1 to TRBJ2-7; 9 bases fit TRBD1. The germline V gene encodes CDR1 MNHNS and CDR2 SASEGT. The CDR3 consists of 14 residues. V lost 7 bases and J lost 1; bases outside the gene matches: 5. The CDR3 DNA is TGTGCCAGCAAAACAGGGGGCACGTCCTACGAGCAGTACTTC. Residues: CASKTGGTSYEQYF.

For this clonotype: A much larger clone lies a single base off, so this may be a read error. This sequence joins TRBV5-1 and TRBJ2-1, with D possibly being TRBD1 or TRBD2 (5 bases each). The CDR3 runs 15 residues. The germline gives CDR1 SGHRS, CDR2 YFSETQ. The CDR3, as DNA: TGCGCCAGCAGTTCTGGGACGTTCTCCTTCAATGAGCAGTTCTTC. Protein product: CASSSGTFSFNEQFF.

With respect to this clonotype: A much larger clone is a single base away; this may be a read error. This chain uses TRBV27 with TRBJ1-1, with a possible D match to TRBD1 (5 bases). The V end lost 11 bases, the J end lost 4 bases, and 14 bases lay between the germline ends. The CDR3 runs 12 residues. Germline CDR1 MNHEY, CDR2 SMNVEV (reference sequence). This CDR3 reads CACKGQSTEAFF. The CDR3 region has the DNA TGTGCCTGCAAGGGGCAGAGCACTGAAGCTTTCTTT.

The DNA of the CDR3 is TGTGCCAGCAGATACAGGGGGCGCAGCACTGAAGCTTTCTTT. Translating it yields CASRYRGRSTEAFF. The rearrangement uses TRBV27 and TRBJ1-1, with TRBD1 matching over 9 bases. Germline CDR1 is MNHEY and CDR2 is SMNVEV (reference sequence). J gave up 4 bases and V 6 bases, and 6 bases lay outside the gene matches. The length of the CDR3 is 14 residues.

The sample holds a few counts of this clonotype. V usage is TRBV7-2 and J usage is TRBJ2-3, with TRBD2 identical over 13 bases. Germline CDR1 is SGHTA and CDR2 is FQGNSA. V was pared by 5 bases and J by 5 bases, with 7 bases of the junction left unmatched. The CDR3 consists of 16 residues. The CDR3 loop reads CASSLTGTSGIDTQYF. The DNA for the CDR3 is TGTGCCAGCAGCCTAACCGGGACTAGCGGGATAGATACGCAGTATTTT.